This T cell receptor beta chain was captured by sequencing in a study of OX40 agonist ivuxolimab in advanced cancers. On the study more broadly: Three patients had partial responses: one hepatocellular carcinoma, two cutaneous melanoma.

Study findings and constraints: At 0.1 to 3.0 mg/kg, clonal expansion of CD4+ and CD8+ blood T cells had occurred by week 6.

In regard to this clone: Its target is unknown.

V was clipped by 0 bases and J by 5 bases, with 8 bases between them. Germline-derived CDR1 and CDR2 are SGHRS and YFSETQ. This CDR3 contains 13 residues. Assay: immunoSEQ multiplex PCR; the TCRdb copy retains only in-frame clones and omits some. The sample has about 72,000 clones, 65% to 85% seen once. The sequenced sample was CD4+ or CD8+ T cells sorted from blood, obtained in a trial of the OX40 agonist ivuxolimab. The clonotype comes from an adult with an advanced solid tumor such as melanoma, head and neck, liver or kidney cancer. The chain is built from TRBV5-1 and TRBJ1-1; no definite D call. CDR3 DNA: TGCGCCAGCAGCTTGGCACCCGGGACTGAAGCTTTCTTT. Translation: CASSLAPGTEAFF.